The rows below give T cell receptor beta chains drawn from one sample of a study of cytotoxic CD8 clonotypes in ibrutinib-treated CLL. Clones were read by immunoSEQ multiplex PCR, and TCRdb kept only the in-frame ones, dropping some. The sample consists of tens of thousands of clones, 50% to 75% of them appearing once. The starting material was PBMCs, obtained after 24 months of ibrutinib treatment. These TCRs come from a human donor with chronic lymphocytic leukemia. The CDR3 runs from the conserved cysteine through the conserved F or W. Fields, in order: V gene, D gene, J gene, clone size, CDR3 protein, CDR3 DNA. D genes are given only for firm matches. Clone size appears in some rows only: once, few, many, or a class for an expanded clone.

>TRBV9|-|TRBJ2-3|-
CASSVGSLRSDTQYF
TGTGCCAGCAGCGTAGGCAGCCTGAGATCAGATACGCAGTATTTT
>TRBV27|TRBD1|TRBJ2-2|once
CASSFSRRDRGTGELFF
TGTGCCAGCAGTTTCTCCCGAAGGGACAGGGGCACCGGGGAGCTGTTTTTT
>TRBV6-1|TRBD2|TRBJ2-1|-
CASSEARLAGYNEQFF
TGTGCCAGCAGTGAAGCGCGACTAGCGGGGTACAATGAGCAGTTCTTC
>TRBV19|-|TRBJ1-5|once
CASKDGGGSQPQHF
TGTGCCAGTAAAGACGGCGGGGGAAGTCAGCCCCAGCATTTT
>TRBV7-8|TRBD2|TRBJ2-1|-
CASSLWLAGQYNEQFF
TGTGCCAGCAGCTTATGGCTAGCGGGGCAGTACAATGAGCAGTTCTTC
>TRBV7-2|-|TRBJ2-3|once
CASSTRTDTQYF
TGTGCCAGCAGCACACGCACAGATACGCAGTATTTT
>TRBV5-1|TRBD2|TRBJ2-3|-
CASSLVAGGSTDTQYF
TGCGCCAGCAGCTTGGTCGCGGGGGGGAGCACAGATACGCAGTATTTT
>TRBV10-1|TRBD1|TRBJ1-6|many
CASRRDRGGNSPLHF
TGCGCCAGCAGAAGAGACAGGGGGGGCAATTCACCCCTCCACTTT
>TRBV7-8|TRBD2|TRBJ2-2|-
CASSRGTSGGGAGELFF
TGTGCCAGCAGCCGAGGGACTAGCGGGGGTGGTGCCGGGGAGCTGTTTTTT
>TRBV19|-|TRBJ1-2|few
CASSDSPYGYTF
TGTGCCAGTAGTGACAGCCCCTATGGCTACACCTTC
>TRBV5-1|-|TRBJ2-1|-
CASSLEVVVNEQFF
TGCGCCAGCAGCTTAGAAGTGGTTGTCAATGAGCAGTTCTTC
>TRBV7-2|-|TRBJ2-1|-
CASSLVLVYEQFF
TGTGCCAGCAGCTTAGTTTTGGTCTATGAGCAGTTCTTC
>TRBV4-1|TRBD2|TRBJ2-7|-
CASSFSGSYEQYF
TGCGCCAGCAGCTTTAGCGGGTCCTACGAGCAGTACTTC
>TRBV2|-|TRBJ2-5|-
CASSPWGPETQYF
TGTGCCAGCAGTCCGTGGGGGCCAGAGACCCAGTACTTC
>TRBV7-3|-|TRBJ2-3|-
CASSLTSGMADTQYF
TGTGCCAGCAGCTTAACTTCAGGGATGGCAGATACGCAGTATTTT
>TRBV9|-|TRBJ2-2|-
CASTHLRGETGELFF
TGTGCCAGCACCCACCTCCGCGGGGAGACCGGGGAGCTGTTTTTT
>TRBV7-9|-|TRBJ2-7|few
CASSLGGKGPYEQYF
TGTGCCAGCAGCTTAGGAGGGAAGGGACCCTACGAGCAGTACTTC
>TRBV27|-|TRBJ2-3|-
CASSPDLWPGGRFTDTQYF
TGTGCCAGCAGTCCCGACCTCTGGCCGGGGGGCCGATTCACAGATACGCAGTATTTT
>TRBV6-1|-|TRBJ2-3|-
CASSFRSGGMDTQYF
TGTGCCAGCAGCTTTCGCAGTGGGGGAATGGATACGCAGTATTTT
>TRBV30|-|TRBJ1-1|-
CAWSLQGGLTEAFF
TGTGCCTGGAGTCTTCAAGGGGGTCTCACTGAAGCTTTCTTT
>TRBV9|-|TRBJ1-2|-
CASSVATQGLGLGYTF
TGTGCCAGCAGCGTAGCTACCCAGGGCCTTGGATTGGGCTACACCTTC
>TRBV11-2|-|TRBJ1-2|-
CASSLNSQASGYTF
TGTGCCAGCAGCTTAAACTCCCAAGCAAGCGGCTACACCTTC